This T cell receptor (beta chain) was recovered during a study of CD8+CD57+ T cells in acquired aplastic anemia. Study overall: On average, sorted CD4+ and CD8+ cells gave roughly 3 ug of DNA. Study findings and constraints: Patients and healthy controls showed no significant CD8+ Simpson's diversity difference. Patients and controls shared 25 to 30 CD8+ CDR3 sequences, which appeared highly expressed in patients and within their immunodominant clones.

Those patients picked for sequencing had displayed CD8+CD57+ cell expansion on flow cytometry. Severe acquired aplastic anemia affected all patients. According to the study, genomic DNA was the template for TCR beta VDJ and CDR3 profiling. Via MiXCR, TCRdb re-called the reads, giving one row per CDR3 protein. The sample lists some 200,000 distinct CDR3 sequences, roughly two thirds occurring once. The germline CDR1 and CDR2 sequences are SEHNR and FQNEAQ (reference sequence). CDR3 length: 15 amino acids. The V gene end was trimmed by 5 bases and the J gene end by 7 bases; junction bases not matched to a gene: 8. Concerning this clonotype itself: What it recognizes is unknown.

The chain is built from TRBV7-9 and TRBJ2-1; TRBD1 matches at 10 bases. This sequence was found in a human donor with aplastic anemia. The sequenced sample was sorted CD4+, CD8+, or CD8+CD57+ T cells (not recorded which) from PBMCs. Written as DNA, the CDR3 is TGTGCCAGCAGCGCGTCGGGACAGGGGTTGAATGAGCAGTTCTTC. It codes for CASSASGQGLNEQFF.